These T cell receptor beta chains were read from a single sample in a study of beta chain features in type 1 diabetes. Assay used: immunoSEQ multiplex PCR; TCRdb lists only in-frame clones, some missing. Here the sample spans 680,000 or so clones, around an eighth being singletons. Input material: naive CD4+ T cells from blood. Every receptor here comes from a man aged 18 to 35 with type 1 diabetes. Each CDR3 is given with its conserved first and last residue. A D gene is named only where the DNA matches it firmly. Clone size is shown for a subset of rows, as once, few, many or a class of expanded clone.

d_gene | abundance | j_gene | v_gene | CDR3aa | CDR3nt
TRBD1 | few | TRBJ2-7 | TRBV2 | CASRTGESSYEQYF | TGTGCCAGCAGAACAGGGGAGAGCTCCTACGAGCAGTACTTC
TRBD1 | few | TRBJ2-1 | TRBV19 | CASTGTGYEQFF | TGTGCCAGTACCGGGACAGGGTATGAGCAGTTCTTC
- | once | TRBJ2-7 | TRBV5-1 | CASSIPEGDEQYF | TGCGCCAGCAGCATCCCCGAAGGGGACGAGCAGTACTTC
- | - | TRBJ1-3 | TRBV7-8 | CASSPQPGLVISAIYF | TGTGCCAGCAGCCCCCAACCGGGACTGGTCATTTCGGCCATATATTTT
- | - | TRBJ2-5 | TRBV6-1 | CASRQGGGETQYF | TGTGCCAGCCGTCAGGGAGGGGGGGAGACCCAGTACTTC
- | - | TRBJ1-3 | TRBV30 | CAWSVGLSGNTIYF | TGTGCCTGGAGTGTTGGGTTAAGTGGAAACACCATATATTTT
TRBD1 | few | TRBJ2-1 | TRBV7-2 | CASRSSGTGHYNEQFF | TGTGCCAGCAGATCCTCCGGGACAGGGCACTACAATGAGCAGTTCTTC
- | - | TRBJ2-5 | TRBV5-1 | CAILDERETQYF | TGCGCCATCCTAGATGAACGAGAGACCCAGTACTTC
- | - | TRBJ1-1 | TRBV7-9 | CASSLLATEAFF | TGTGCCAGCAGCCTCTTGGCCACTGAAGCTTTCTTT
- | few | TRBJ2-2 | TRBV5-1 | CASSMKTDTGELFF | TGCGCCAGCAGCATGAAGACAGACACCGGGGAGCTGTTTTTT
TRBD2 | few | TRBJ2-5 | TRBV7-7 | CASSSGGEETQYF | TGTGCTAGCAGCTCGGGAGGGGAAGAGACCCAGTACTTC
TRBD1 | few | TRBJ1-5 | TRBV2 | CASNRDRGGQPQHF | TGTGCCAGCAACCGGGACAGGGGAGGTCAGCCCCAGCATTTT
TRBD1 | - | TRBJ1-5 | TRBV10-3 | CAISPQGEIQPQHF | TGTGCCATCAGTCCGCAGGGGGAGATTCAGCCCCAGCATTTT
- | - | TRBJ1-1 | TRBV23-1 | CASSQQGLDCGEAFF | TGCGCCAGCAGTCAACAGGGTTTGGATTGTGGTGAAGCTTTCTTT
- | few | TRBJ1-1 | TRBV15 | CATSRARDRVSAEAFF | TGTGCCACCAGCAGAGCCAGGGATAGGGTGAGCGCTGAAGCTTTCTTT
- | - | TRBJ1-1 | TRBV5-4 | CASSPGPALMNTEAFF | TGTGCCAGCAGTCCCGGGCCAGCACTTATGAACACTGAAGCTTTCTTT
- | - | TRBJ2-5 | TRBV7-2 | CASSLNQGYQETQYF | TGTGCCAGCAGCTTAAATCAGGGATACCAAGAGACCCAGTACTTC
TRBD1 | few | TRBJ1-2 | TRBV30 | CAATGTGNSYGYTF | TGTGCCGCGACCGGGACAGGGAATTCCTATGGCTACACCTTC
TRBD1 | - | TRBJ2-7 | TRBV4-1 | CASSQGQGPSYEQYF | TGCGCCAGCAGCCAGGGACAGGGGCCTTCCTACGAGCAGTACTTC
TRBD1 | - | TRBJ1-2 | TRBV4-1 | CASMQPGQGVGGYTF | TGCGCCAGCATGCAACCGGGACAGGGGGTTGGTGGCTACACCTTC
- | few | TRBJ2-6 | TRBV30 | CAWSSGDSGANVLTF | TGTGCCTGGAGTTCAGGGGACTCTGGGGCCAACGTCCTGACTTTC
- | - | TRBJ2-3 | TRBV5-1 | CASSLDRQHSTDTQYF | TGCGCCAGCAGCTTGGACAGACAACACAGCACAGATACGCAGTATTTT
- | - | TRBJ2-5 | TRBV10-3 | CAISESSDPGETQYF | TGTGCCATCAGTGAGTCATCCGACCCTGGGGAGACCCAGTACTTC
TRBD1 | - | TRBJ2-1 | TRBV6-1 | CASTDRVNEQFF | TGTGCCAGTACCGACAGGGTCAATGAGCAGTTCTTC
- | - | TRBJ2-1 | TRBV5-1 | CASSSRWTAESTQQFF | TGCGCCAGCAGCTCAAGATGGACAGCCGAATCTACCCAGCAGTTCTTC
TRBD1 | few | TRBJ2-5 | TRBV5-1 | CASSTGTAKETQYF | TGCGCCAGCAGCACGGGGACAGCAAAAGAGACCCAGTACTTC
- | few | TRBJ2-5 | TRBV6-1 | CASSQGQETQYF | TGTGCCAGCAGTCAGGGGCAAGAGACCCAGTACTTC
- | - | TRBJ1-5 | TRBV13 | CASSRDSNQPQHF | TGTGCCAGCAGCCGCGACAGCAATCAGCCCCAGCATTTT
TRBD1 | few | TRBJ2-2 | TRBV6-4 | CASRGTGFTGELFF | TGCGCCAGCAGAGGGACAGGGTTCACCGGGGAGCTGTTTTTT
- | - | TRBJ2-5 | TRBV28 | CASSSGRNQETQYF | TGTGCCAGCAGTTCCGGTCGGAACCAAGAGACCCAGTACTTC
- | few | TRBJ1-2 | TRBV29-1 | CSVVGINYGYTF | TGCAGCGTTGTAGGGATTAACTATGGCTACACCTTC
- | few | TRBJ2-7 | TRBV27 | CASSLSSRGPKPYEQYF | TGTGCCAGCAGTTTATCGAGTAGGGGACCCAAACCCTACGAGCAGTACTTC
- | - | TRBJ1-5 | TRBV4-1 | CASSQAVLGAGSNQPQHF | TGCGCCAGCAGCCAAGCGGTGTTGGGGGCTGGAAGCAATCAGCCCCAGCATTTT
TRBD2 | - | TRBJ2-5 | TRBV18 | CASSPLAGGNGETQYF | TGTGCCAGCTCACCCCTCGCGGGGGGGAACGGCGAGACCCAGTACTTC
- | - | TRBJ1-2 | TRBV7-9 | CASSLVLDSPVNYGYTF | TGTGCCAGCAGCTTAGTATTGGACAGCCCCGTTAACTATGGCTACACCTTC
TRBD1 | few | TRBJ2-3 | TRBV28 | CASRVLQGASTDTQYF | TGTGCCAGCAGAGTACTACAGGGGGCTAGCACAGATACGCAGTATTTT
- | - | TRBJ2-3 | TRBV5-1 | CASSLIRRGRTDTQYF | TGCGCCAGCAGCTTAATAAGGAGGGGCCGCACAGATACGCAGTATTTT
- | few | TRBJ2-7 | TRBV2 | CASSEGTSYEQYF | TGTGCCAGCAGTGAAGGAACAAGCTACGAGCAGTACTTC
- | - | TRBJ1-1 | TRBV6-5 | CASSYFSGRGTEAFF | TGTGCCAGCAGTTACTTCTCGGGCAGGGGCACTGAAGCTTTCTTT
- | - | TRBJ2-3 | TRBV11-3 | CASSYRGATDTQYF | TGTGCCAGCAGCTATCGGGGGGCTACAGATACGCAGTATTTT
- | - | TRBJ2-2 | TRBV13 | CASSSLGWRANTGELFF | TGTGCCAGCAGCTCCTTAGGATGGAGGGCGAACACCGGGGAGCTGTTTTTT
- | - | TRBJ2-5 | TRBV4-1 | CASSQGASEGETQYF | TGCGCCAGCAGCCAAGGGGCTAGCGAGGGGGAGACCCAGTACTTC
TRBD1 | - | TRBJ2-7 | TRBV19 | CASAEWGQGLSEQYF | TGTGCCAGCGCCGAATGGGGACAGGGGTTATCCGAGCAGTACTTC
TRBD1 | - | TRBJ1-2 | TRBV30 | CAWRDRGRAYGYTF | TGTGCCTGGCGAGACAGGGGGCGAGCCTATGGCTACACCTTC
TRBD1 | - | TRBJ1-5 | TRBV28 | CASSMTGPNQPQHF | TGTGCCAGCAGTATGACAGGGCCCAATCAGCCCCAGCATTTT
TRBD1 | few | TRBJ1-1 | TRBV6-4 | CASREQGATEAFF | TGTGCCAGCAGGGAACAGGGGGCGACTGAAGCTTTCTTT
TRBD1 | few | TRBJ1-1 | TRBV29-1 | CSVGIGTAGEAFF | TGCAGCGTGGGGATCGGGACAGCTGGGGAGGCTTTCTTT
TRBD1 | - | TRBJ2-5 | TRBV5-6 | CASRSTDRAQETQYF | TGTGCCAGCAGATCCACAGACAGGGCCCAAGAGACCCAGTACTTC
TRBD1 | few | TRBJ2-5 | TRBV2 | CASSGLGTGAETQYF | TGTGCCAGCAGTGGGCTCGGGACAGGGGCCGAGACCCAGTACTTC
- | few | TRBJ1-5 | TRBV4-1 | CASSQGLGQPNGPQHF | TGCGCCAGCAGCCAAGGATTGGGGCAGCCCAATGGGCCCCAGCATTTT